The 22 T cell receptor beta chains in this list originate from one sample, sequenced in a study of T cell clonality in common variable immunodeficiency. General study results and limits: Fewer deletions and N-nucleotide insertions were reportedly seen in common variable immunodeficiency TCR beta sequences.

These receptors have no identified antigens. Sequenced by immunoSEQ multiplex PCR; TCRdb stores in-frame clones only, minus some. In total the sample includes roughly 9,900 clones, none of them seen once. Sequences were obtained from peripheral blood mononuclear cells. The receptors originated from a human donor with common variable immunodeficiency.

Note on this clone: A read error may account for a junction end that differs from germline. The read stops 3 residues short of the end of the CDR3; the missing end is completed from the germline J gene. The chain employs TRBV7-9 and TRBJ2-7; tentatively, D is TRBD1 (5 bases). CDR3 size: 13 residues. Germline loops: CDR1 SEHNR, CDR2 FQNEAQ (reference sequence). The CDR3 loop reads CSSSFGRAYEQYF. CDR3 bases read: TGTTCCAGCAGCTTTGGCAGGGCGTACGAG.

Notes on this clone: The junction departs from the called germline gene at one end, perhaps through a read error. The CDR3 goes on 3 residues after the read ends, and that part is filled in from the germline J gene. The V gene is TRBV6-1, the J gene TRBJ2-7; 7 nucleotides line up with TRBD2. The CDR3 sequence is 15 residues long. Germline lookup yields CDR1 MNHNS and CDR2 SASEGT. This chain's CDR3 is CASREGWGGAYEQYF. The DNA read from the CDR3 is TGTGCCAGCAGGGAAGGGTGGGGAGGGGCCTACGAG.

As to this clone: The read comes to an end 3 residues before the CDR3 does, leaving the germline J gene to fill in the end. This sequence joins TRBV7-2 and TRBJ2-3; D is possibly TRBD2 (6 bases). Deletions cut 7 bases from V and 4 bases from J, with 15 bases between. Germline lookup yields CDR1 SGHTA and CDR2 FQGNSA. CDR3 size: 14 residues. The CDR3 protein is CASKTRGAADTQYF. The CDR3 bases that were read are TGTGCCAGCAAGACTAGAGGGGCCGCAGATACG.

This clone was found a few times. The CDR3 end falls 3 residues outside the read, so it is completed with the germline J gene. The V call is TRBV19, the J call TRBJ2-2; weak D call: TRBD1 (7 bases). This CDR3 has 15 amino acids. The germline V and J ends were trimmed by 6 bases and 5 bases, with 16 bases remaining between them. Germline values: CDR1 LNHDA, CDR2 SQIVND (reference sequence). CDR3 DNA (partial): TGTGCCAGTAGAGGAGGGCAGGGGGTAACCGGGGAG. It is translated as CASRGGQGVTGE. The full CDR3 reads CASRGGQGVTGELFF.

Only a few counts were recorded for this clone. The read gets to within 3 residues of the CDR3 end, and the germline J gene fills in the rest. Other DNA sequences in this sample translate to the same CDR3. This chain joins TRBV18 and TRBJ2-1, with 7 positions matching TRBD1. V lost 0 bases to trimming and J lost 8 bases; unmatched junction nucleotides: 4. The CDR3 spans 14 residues. The germline V gene has CDR1 KGHSH and CDR2 LQKENI. CDR3 DNA (partial): TGTGCCAGCTCACCACCTGAGGGGGCAGATGAG. Its protein is CASSPPEGADE. The full CDR3 protein reads CASSPPEGADEQFF.

This clone has more than one count but fewer than ten. The read halts 3 residues ahead of the CDR3 end, with the missing end drawn from the germline J gene. The gene calls are TRBV29-1 and TRBJ2-1; possibly TRBD2 for D (6 bases). Between the trimmed V and J ends, which lost 3 bases and 2 bases, there was a span of 11 bases. The length of the CDR3 is 14 residues. The germline V gene has CDR1 SQVTM and CDR2 ANQGSEA. The chain's CDR3 is CSVDAGSPYNEQFF. The CDR3 DNA, read in part, is TGCAGCGTTGACGCGGGAAGTCCCTACAATGAG.

Only a few counts were recorded for this clone. The junction and the germline gene differ at one end; a read error may be behind it. The CDR3 end falls 3 residues outside the read, so it is completed with the germline J gene. The chain carries TRBV18 and TRBJ2-3, with 7 bases identical to TRBD2. The CDR3 spans 14 residues. CDR1 is KGHSH and CDR2 is LQKENI in the germline V gene. The CDR3 reads CTSSPTSDTDTQYF. The sequenced part of the CDR3 DNA is TGTACCAGCTCACCAACTAGCGACACAGATACG.

About this clone: With the read ending 3 residues before the CDR3 end, the germline J gene is used to fill in that end. This chain joins TRBV19 and TRBJ2-6; TRBD1 matches at 10 bases. The V segment lost 3 bases and the J segment 1 base; nucleotides outside the gene matches: 12. The CDR3 is 20 residues long. From germline, CDR1 is LNHDA and CDR2 SQIVND (reference sequence). The CDR3 reads CASSIGKGTGVGSGANVLTF. CDR3 DNA (partial): TGTGCCAGTAGTATTGGTAAAGGGACAGGGGTTGGGTCTGGGGCCAACGTC.

This clone occurred a few times. The sequence runs out 3 residues before the end of the CDR3; the remainder is reconstructed from the germline J gene. The V and J genes are TRBV5-6 and TRBJ2-7; 9 nucleotides line up with TRBD1. The CDR3 runs 13 residues. Germline CDR1 SGHDT, CDR2 YYEEEE. V trimming: 3 bases; J trimming: 3 bases; junction bases outside the gene matches: 1. The part of the CDR3 DNA that was read is TGTGCCAGCAGCTACAGGGGGCTCTACGAG. Translating it yields CASSYRGLYE. The entire CDR3 protein is CASSYRGLYEQYF.

About this clone: The read ends 3 residues early relative to the CDR3; the germline J gene fills the gap. The chain recombines TRBV18 with TRBJ1-5, with 8 bases matching TRBD1. Germline CDR1 KGHSH, CDR2 LQKENI. This CDR3 has 13 amino acids. V was pared by 5 bases and J by 7 bases, with 4 bases of the junction left unmatched. CDR3 DNA, as far as it was read: TGTGCCAGCTCATCAGGGGGCGACCAGCCC. Protein product: CASSSGGDQP. The CDR3 in its entirety is CASSSGGDQPQHF.

A note on this clone: The CDR3 extends 3 residues past the end of the read, so its final part is completed from the germline J gene. This chain joins TRBV6-1 and TRBJ2-7; maybe TRBD1 (6 bases). Germline V gene data show CDR1 as MNHNS and CDR2 as SASEGT. The CDR3 length is 14 residues. Trimming removed 3 bases from V and 3 bases from J, with 12 bases in between. The DNA read from the CDR3 is TGTGCCAGCAGTGACAACAGGGCCATCTACGAG. Its translation: CASSDNRAIYE. In full, the CDR3 is CASSDNRAIYEQYF.

This clone was counted between two and nine times. The CDR3 end falls 3 residues outside the read, so it is completed with the germline J gene. This sequence joins TRBV7-2 and TRBJ2-1; tentative D call: TRBD2 (6 bases). Trimming pared 0 bases from V and 5 bases from J, leaving 17 bases between. Germline CDR1 SGHTA, CDR2 FQGNSA. This CDR3 region has 17 residues. CDR3 in amino acids: CASSLAILARRDNEQFF. The covered CDR3 bases are TGTGCCAGCAGCTTAGCTATACTAGCCCGCCGGGACAATGAG.

This clone ranks as medium-sized. The read ends 3 residues shy of where the CDR3 ends; the end is completed using the germline J gene. The chain couples TRBV12-3 or TRBV12-4 to TRBJ2-7, with 10 bases aligning to TRBD2. The length of the CDR3 is 18 residues. The V and J ends lost 6 bases and 0 bases, in that order; junction bases with no gene match: 14. Incomplete CDR3 DNA: TGTGCCAGCAGGGGGACTGGGCTAGCGGGAGAGAGCTCCTACGAG. Protein sequence: CASRGTGLAGESSYE. The entire CDR3 reads CASRGTGLAGESSYEQYF.

This CDR3 reads CASKNERDREETQYF. CDR3 DNA, as far as it was read: TGTGCCAGTAAGAACGAGCGGGACAGGGAAGAGACC. V and J are TRBV19 and TRBJ2-5, with 9 bases matching TRBD1. The CDR3 end falls 3 residues outside the read, so it is completed with the germline J gene. CDR1 LNHDA and CDR2 SQIVND come from the germline V gene (reference sequence). V lost 7 bases to trimming and J lost 3 bases; unmatched junction nucleotides: 9. The CDR3 loop spans 15 amino acids.

This clone was observed a few times. From the germline J gene comes the end of the CDR3, since the read stops 3 residues before it. The chain uses TRBV19 and TRBJ2-1; 7 bases match TRBD2. The germline gives CDR1 LNHDA, CDR2 SQIVND (reference sequence). Unmatched junction bases numbered 6, after V lost 4 bases and J lost 0 bases. CDR3 length equals 16 residues. The sequenced CDR3 bases are TGTGCCAGTAGTAGAGCGGGATTAAGCTCCTACAATGAG. As protein: CASSRAGLSSYNE. The entire CDR3 reads CASSRAGLSSYNEQFF.

CDR3 sequence: CASRGQGNQPQHF. The CDR3 DNA, read in part, is TGTGCCAGCCGTGGACAGGGGAATCAGCCC. This chain connects TRBV19 to TRBJ1-5, with TRBD1 matching over 9 bases. The read ends 3 residues shy of where the CDR3 ends; the end is completed using the germline J gene. V shed 9 bases, J shed 4 bases, and the junction held 4 bases outside the gene matches. Germline V gene data show CDR1 as LNHDA and CDR2 as SQIVND (reference sequence). The CDR3 sequence is 13 residues long.

This clone was found a few times. With the read ending 3 residues before the CDR3 end, the germline J gene is used to fill in that end. This chain links TRBV19 with TRBJ2-3; 7 bases agree with TRBD2. V lost 3 bases to trimming and J lost 1 base; unmatched junction nucleotides: 7. The CDR3 covers 16 residues. Germline lookup yields CDR1 LNHDA and CDR2 SQIVND (reference sequence). The CDR3 bases that were read are TGTGCCAGTAGTATGGATTCTAGCGGCCGCACAGATACG. It translates to CASSMDSSGRTDT. From start to end, the CDR3 is CASSMDSSGRTDTQYF.

For this clone: The missing CDR3 end, 3 residues past where the read stops, is filled in from the germline J gene. The chain combines TRBV18 with TRBJ2-7, with D unclear. This CDR3 region has 16 residues. CDR1 is KGHSH, CDR2 LQKENI, per germline. V was trimmed by 2 bases and J by 6 bases, leaving 20 bases between them. CDR3 sequence: CASSPSTPQVGGEQYF. The CDR3 DNA, read in part, is TGTGCCAGCTCACCATCCACCCCCCAGGTTGGTGGCGAG.

In the case of this clone: The read halts 3 residues ahead of the CDR3 end, with the missing end drawn from the germline J gene. The chain combines TRBV5-1 with TRBJ1-1, with a possible D match to TRBD1 (6 bases). The CDR3 contains 14 residues. Per the germline V gene, CDR1 is SGHRS and CDR2 is YFSETQ. The ends were cut back, 5 bases at V and 4 bases at J, with 15 bases in the middle. CDR3 bases read: TGCGCCAGCAGATTCAGGGGCGACGGCACTGAA. Amino acids: CASRFRGDGTE. The CDR3 reads in full as CASRFRGDGTEAFF.

In regard to this clone: The read is 3 residues too short to cover the CDR3 end, so that end is filled in from the germline J gene. This chain joins TRBV7-2 and TRBJ2-3; D possibly corresponds to TRBD1 (6 bases). Trimming shortened V by 2 bases and J by 4 bases, and 7 bases separated the two germline ends. The CDR3 loop spans 13 amino acids. Germline V gene lookup returns CDR1 SGHTA and CDR2 FQGNSA. CDR3 protein: CASSLNRADTQYF. CDR3 DNA (partial): TGTGCCAGCAGCTTAAACAGGGCAGATACG.

In regard to this clone: The CDR3 goes on 3 residues after the read ends, and that part is filled in from the germline J gene. V and J are TRBV7-2 and TRBJ1-1; D not resolved. V lost 3 bases, J lost 1 base, and 9 bases lay in between. Germline V gene sequence: CDR1 SGHTA, CDR2 FQGNSA. The CDR3 has 14 residues. Incomplete CDR3 DNA: TGTGCCAGCAGCTTCTGGCTCAAGAACACTGAA. Its translation: CASSFWLKNTE. The whole CDR3 protein is CASSFWLKNTEAFF. Full variable domain (missing parts from reference TRBV7-2 and TRBJ1-1): GAGVSQSPSNKVTEKGKDVELRCDPISGHTALYWYRQSLGQGLEFLIYFQGNSAPDKSGLPSDRFSAERTGGSVSTLTIQRTQQEDSAVYLCASSFWLKNTEAFFGQGTRLTVV.

This clone turned up a few times. The sequence runs out 3 residues before the end of the CDR3; the remainder is reconstructed from the germline J gene. This chain uses TRBV18 with TRBJ1-5, with D maybe TRBD1 (5 bases). Germline CDR1 reads KGHSH; CDR2 reads LQKENI. Trimming cost V 2 bases and J 7 bases, with 12 bases left between them. The CDR3 consists of 14 residues. The chain's CDR3 is CASSPLQEEQPQHF. CDR3 DNA (partial): TGTGCCAGCTCACCATTACAGGAAGAGCAGCCC. Variable domain in full (rest from reference TRBV18 and TRBJ1-5): NAGVMQNPRHLVRRRGQEARLRCSPMKGHSHVYWYRQLPEEGLKFMVYLQKENIIDESGMPKERFSAEFPKEGPSILRIQQVVRGDSAAYFCASSPLQEEQPQHFGDGTRLSIL.